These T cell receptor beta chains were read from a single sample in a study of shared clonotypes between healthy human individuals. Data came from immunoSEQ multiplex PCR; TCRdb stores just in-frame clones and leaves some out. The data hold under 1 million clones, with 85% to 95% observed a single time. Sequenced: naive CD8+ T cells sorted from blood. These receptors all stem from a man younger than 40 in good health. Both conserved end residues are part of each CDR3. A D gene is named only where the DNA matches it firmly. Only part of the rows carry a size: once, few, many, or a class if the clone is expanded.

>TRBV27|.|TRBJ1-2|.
TGTGCCAGCAGCCTAGGGTCAGGGTATGGCTACACCTTC
CASSLGSGYGYTF
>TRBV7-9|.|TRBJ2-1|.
TGTGCCAGCAGCCCGTCGGACAGCCCCAATGAGCAGTTCTTC
CASSPSDSPNEQFF
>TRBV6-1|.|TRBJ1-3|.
TGTGCCAGCAGTGAAGATGTGGGAACAAGCTCTGGAAACACCATATATTTT
CASSEDVGTSSGNTIYF
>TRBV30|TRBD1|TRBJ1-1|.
TGTGCCACTTTCAGGGGGTCCTGGGGCAACACTGAAGCTTTCTTT
CATFRGSWGNTEAFF
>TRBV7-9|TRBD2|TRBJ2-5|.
TGTGCCAGCAGCCATCCTAGCGGGAGGGCCTTGGAGACCCAGTACTTC
CASSHPSGRALETQYF
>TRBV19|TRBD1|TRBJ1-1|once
TGTGCCAGTAGTATCCTTATTAGGACAGGGGAGAACACTGAAGCTTTCTTT
CASSILIRTGENTEAFF
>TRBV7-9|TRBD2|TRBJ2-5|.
TGTGCCAGCAGCTTCGGACTAGCGGGAATGGGAGAGACCCAGTACTTC
CASSFGLAGMGETQYF
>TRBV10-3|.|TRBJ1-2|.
TGTGCCATCAGTACCTCCGGAGGGGTGTGGGGCTACACCTTC
CAISTSGGVWGYTF
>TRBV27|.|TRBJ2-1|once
TGTGCCAGCAGCGTGGGGACTCCTTTATACAATGAGCAGTTCTTC
CASSVGTPLYNEQFF
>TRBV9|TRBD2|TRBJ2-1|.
TGTGCCAGCAGCGTAGGGCGGGGAGCGGGAGATGAGCAGTTCTTC
CASSVGRGAGDEQFF
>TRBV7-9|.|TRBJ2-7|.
TGTGCCAGCAGCTTAGTTTCCTACGAGCAGTACTTC
CASSLVSYEQYF
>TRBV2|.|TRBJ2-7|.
TGTGCCAGCCGTAGCTCCTACGAGCAGTACTTC
CASRSSYEQYF
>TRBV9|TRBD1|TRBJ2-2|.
TGTGCCAGCACCCGACAGGGGGCGAACACCGGGGAGCTGTTTTTT
CASTRQGANTGELFF
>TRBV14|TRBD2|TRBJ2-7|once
TGTGCCAGCAGCCAAGACACTAGCGGGAGGGCCCGGCCCTTCGAGCAGTACTTC
CASSQDTSGRARPFEQYF
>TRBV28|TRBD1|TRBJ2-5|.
TGTGCCAGTTCTACCATTAGGGGACAGGCACACCAAGAGACCCAGTACTTC
CASSTIRGQAHQETQYF
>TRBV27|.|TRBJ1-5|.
TGTGCCAGCCGAAATGCCGGGGGGCGGAATCAGCCCCAGCATTTT
CASRNAGGRNQPQHF
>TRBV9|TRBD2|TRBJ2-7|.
TGTGCCAGCAGCGTAGCTGGCTCAGTTGGGACTAGCGGGAGAGACTACGAGCAGTACTTC
CASSVAGSVGTSGRDYEQYF
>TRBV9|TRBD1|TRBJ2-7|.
TGTGCCAGCAGCGGGAAGGACAGACAGGGGAGCGAGCAGTACTTC
CASSGKDRQGSEQYF
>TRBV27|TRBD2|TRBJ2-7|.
TGTGCCAGCAGTCTCGGACTAGCGGGACCATACGAGCAGTACTTC
CASSLGLAGPYEQYF
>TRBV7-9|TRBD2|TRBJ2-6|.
TGTGCCAGCAGCTATCTAGCGGGTTCCTCTGGGGCCAACGTCCTGACTTTC
CASSYLAGSSGANVLTF
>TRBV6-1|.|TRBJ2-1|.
TGTGCCAGCAGTGAAGCCGTTGGCGGGCGTCACAGCTCCTACAATGAGCAGTTCTTC
CASSEAVGGRHSSYNEQFF
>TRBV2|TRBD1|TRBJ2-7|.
TGTGCCAGCAGTGAAGCGCTTGGGACAGGGCGCTACGAGCAGTACTTC
CASSEALGTGRYEQYF
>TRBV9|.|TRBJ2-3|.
TGTGCCAGCAGCGGCCGGGACATCACAGATACGCAGTATTTT
CASSGRDITDTQYF
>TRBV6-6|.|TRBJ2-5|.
TGTGCCAGCAGTTGGTTAGCGGCCCAAGAGACCCAGTACTTC
CASSWLAAQETQYF
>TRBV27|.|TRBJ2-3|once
TGTGCCAGCAGTTTACCCCCTACGGGATCCACAGATACGCAGTATTTT
CASSLPPTGSTDTQYF
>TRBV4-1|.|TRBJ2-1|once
TGCGCCAGCAGCCTGACAGGAAACTCCTACAATGAGCAGTTCTTC
CASSLTGNSYNEQFF
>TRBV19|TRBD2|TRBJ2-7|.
TGTGCCAGTAGTATGACTAGCGGGATTCTATACGAGCAGTACTTC
CASSMTSGILYEQYF
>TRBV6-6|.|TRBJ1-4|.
TGTGCCAGCAGGGTACACAGTGCAACTAATGAAAAACTGTTTTTT
CASRVHSATNEKLFF
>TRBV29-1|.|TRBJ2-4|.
TGCAGCGTTGTAGGGATAGCCAAAAACATTCAGTACTTC
CSVVGIAKNIQYF
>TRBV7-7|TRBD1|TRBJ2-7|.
TGTGCCAGCAGCTTGGGGACAGCCTACGAGCAGTACTTC
CASSLGTAYEQYF
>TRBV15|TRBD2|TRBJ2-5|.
TGTGCCACCAGCAGAAATAGCGGGAGGGGAGAGACCCAGTACTTC
CATSRNSGRGETQYF
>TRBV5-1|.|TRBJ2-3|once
TGCGCCAGCAGCTTCGTGCTAACAGATACGCAGTATTTT
CASSFVLTDTQYF
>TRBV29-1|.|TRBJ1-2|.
TGCAGCGTTGCTCCAGGGGTGGACTATGGCTACACCTTC
CSVAPGVDYGYTF
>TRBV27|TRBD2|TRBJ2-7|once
TGTGCCAGCAGTAACGCGCGGGGGAACCACGAGCAGTACTTC
CASSNARGNHEQYF
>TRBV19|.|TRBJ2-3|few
TGTGCCAGTAGTCCGGGAATAGCTGTCACAGATACGCAGTATTTT
CASSPGIAVTDTQYF
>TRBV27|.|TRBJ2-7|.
TGTGCCAGCAGTTTATCCCGGGAGCAGCACTACGAGCAGTACTTC
CASSLSREQHYEQYF
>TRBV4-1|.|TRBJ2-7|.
TGCGCCAGCAGCCAAACCCAGGGGGGGGAGCAGTACTTC
CASSQTQGGEQYF
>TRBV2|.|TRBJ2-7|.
TGTGCCAGCAGTGATGCAGGGGAGAGTAACGAGCAGTACTTC
CASSDAGESNEQYF
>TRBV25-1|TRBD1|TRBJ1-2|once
TGTGCCAGCAGGCAGGGGGGCTATGGCTACACCTTC
CASRQGGYGYTF
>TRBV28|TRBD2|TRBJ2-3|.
TGTGCCAGCACCATGACTAGCGTCAGCACAGATACGCAGTATTTT
CASTMTSVSTDTQYF
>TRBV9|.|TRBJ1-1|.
TGTGCCAGCAGCGAGTGGGACACGAACACTGAAGCTTTCTTT
CASSEWDTNTEAFF
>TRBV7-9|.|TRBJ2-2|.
TGTGCCAGCAGCCAAACTACTAGTAGAGCGTCCGGGGAGCTGTTTTTT
CASSQTTSRASGELFF
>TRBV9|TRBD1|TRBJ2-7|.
TGTGCCAGCAGCGGAACAGGGGGCTCCGAGCAGTACTTC
CASSGTGGSEQYF
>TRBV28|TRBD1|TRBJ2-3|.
TGTGCCAGCAGTTCGACAGGGACAAACACAGATACGCAGTATTTT
CASSSTGTNTDTQYF
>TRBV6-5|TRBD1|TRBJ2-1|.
TGTGCCAGCGAGGGAAACAGGGGACCTAACAATGAGCAGTTCTTC
CASEGNRGPNNEQFF
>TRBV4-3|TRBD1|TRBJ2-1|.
TGCGCCAGCAGCCAAGGACAGGGGGCCCTTTCGGTGCGCATGCTCTTC
CASSQGQGALSVRMLF
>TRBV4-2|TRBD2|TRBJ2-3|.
TGTGCCAGCAGCCAGTGGTCCGAGACTAGCGGGAGAGGGCCAGATACGCAGTATTTT
CASSQWSETSGRGPDTQYF
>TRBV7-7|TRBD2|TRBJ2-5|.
TGTGCCAGCAGCTTAGCTCTAGCGGGAGACCTACAGGAGACCCAGTACTTC
CASSLALAGDLQETQYF
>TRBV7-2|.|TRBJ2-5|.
TGTGCCAGCAGCTTATATGGGGGAGTTCGAGAGACCCAGTACTTC
CASSLYGGVRETQYF
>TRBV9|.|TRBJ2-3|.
TGTGCCAGCAGCGACCGGTCAATGGGCACAGATACGCAGTATTTT
CASSDRSMGTDTQYF
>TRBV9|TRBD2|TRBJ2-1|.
TGTGCCAGCAGCCTCACCCCGGGGGGGGCCGCCGGGTCCTACAATGAGCAGTTCTTC
CASSLTPGGAAGSYNEQFF
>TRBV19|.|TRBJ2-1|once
TGTGCCAGTAGTATCTATCCCGGGAGTCACTACAATGAGCAGTTCTTC
CASSIYPGSHYNEQFF
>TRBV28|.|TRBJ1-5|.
TGTGCCAGCAGTGGACAGCTCAATCAGCCCCAGCATTTT
CASSGQLNQPQHF
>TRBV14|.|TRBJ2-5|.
TGTGCCAGCAGCCAAGAGTCGATGTACCAAGAGACCCAGTACTTC
CASSQESMYQETQYF
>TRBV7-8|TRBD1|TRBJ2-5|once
TGTGCCAGCAGCTTATATGGACAGGGAATTGTCCAAGAGACCCAGTACTTC
CASSLYGQGIVQETQYF
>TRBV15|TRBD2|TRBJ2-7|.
TGTGCCACCAGCCAACGGGAGCCAGTTAGCGGGACTACCTACGAGCAGTACTTC
CATSQREPVSGTTYEQYF
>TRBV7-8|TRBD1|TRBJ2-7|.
TGTGCCAGCAGCTTAGATCGGGACAGGATCACCTACGAGCAGTACTTC
CASSLDRDRITYEQYF
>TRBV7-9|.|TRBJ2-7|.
TGTGCCAGCAGCAAGGGTCTTCTACCCTACGAGCAGTACTTC
CASSKGLLPYEQYF
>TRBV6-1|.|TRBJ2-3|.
TGTGCCAGCAGTGAGAAGGGCAGGGTGGGGACAGATACGCAGTATTTT
CASSEKGRVGTDTQYF